This T cell receptor (beta chain) was identified during a study of blood T cells in healthy people across ages. The study's findings and limits: A roughly linear age-dependent decrease characterized TCR beta diversity per million T cells.

The authors isolated at least 6.5 million PBMCs per sample. Primed by a sample-barcoded 5' primer and a J-beta primer mix, a second PCR proceeded for roughly 6 to 12 cycles. TCRdb ran MiXCR on the 5' RACE reads and lists one entry per CDR3 protein. The repertoire holds about 1.6 million distinct CDR3 sequences, with about 32% as singletons. With regard to this clonotype: No antigen is known for it.

The CDR3 has 13 amino acids. Germline V gene data show CDR1 as LGHNA and CDR2 as YNFKEQ. V lost 3 bases to trimming and J lost 10 bases, with 12 bases between them. What was sequenced was blood. The J gene is TRBJ1-4, the V gene TRBV4-2, with D uncertain. The receptor comes from a woman between 25 and 40 years old in good health. As DNA, the CDR3 is TGTGCCAGCAGCCAGAACGCACGGGGAAAACTGTTTTTT. Translation: CASSQNARGKLFF.